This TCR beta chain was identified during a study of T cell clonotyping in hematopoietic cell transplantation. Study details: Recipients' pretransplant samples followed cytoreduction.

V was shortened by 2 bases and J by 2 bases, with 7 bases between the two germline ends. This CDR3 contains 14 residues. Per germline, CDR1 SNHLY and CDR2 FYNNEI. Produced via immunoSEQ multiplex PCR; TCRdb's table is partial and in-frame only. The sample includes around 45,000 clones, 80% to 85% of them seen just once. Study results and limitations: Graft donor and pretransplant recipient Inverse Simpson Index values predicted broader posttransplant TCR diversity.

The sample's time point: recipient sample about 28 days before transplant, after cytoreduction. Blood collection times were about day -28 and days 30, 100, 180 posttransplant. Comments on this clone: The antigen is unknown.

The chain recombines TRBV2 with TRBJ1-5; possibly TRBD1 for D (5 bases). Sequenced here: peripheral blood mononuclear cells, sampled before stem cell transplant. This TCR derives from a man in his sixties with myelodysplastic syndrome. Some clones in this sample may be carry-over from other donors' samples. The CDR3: CASSEQGGNQPQHF. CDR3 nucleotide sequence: TGTGCCAGCAGTGAACAGGGAGGCAATCAGCCCCAGCATTTT.